These 26 T cell receptor beta chains share one sample of origin, sequenced in a study of T cell repertoires in cytomegalovirus infection. TCRdb reprocessed the reads with MiXCR, giving one entry per CDR3 protein. The table records about 830,000 distinct CDR3 sequences, about 31% of them present only once. These receptors' antigens are unknown. This material consisted of cultured CD8+ T cells from PBMCs, taken from culture after CMV antigen stimulation. These receptors all stem from a human donor in good health (CMV status not recorded). Some clones in this sample may be carry-over from other donors' samples.

On this clonotype: A much larger clone is a single base away; this may be a read error. The chain employs TRBV7-2 and TRBJ2-1, with 10 bases lining up with TRBD2. The CDR3 runs to 17 residues. The germline V gene has CDR1 SGHTA and CDR2 FQGNSA. The CDR3: CASSDFLRLAGENERFF. The CDR3 coding sequence is TGTGCCAGCAGCGATTTTTTAAGGCTAGCGGGGGAGAATGAGCGGTTCTTC.

This clonotype has only a few counts. This chain joins TRBV7-9 and TRBJ2-1; TRBD2 might be the D (5 bases). The CDR3 covers 12 residues. CDR1 and CDR2 (germline): SEHNR, FQNEAQ (reference sequence). Trimming removed 6 bases at V and 13 bases at J, with 16 bases between. CDR3 region: CASRPLDGIQFF. Here the CDR3 DNA reads TGTGCCAGCAGGCCACTGGACGGGATACAGTTCTTC. Full variable domain (outside the CDR3, taken from reference TRBV7-9 and TRBJ2-1): DTGVSQNPRHKITKRGQNVTFRCDPISEHNRLYWYRQTLGQGPEFLTYFQNEAQLEKSRLLSDRFSAERPKGSFSTLEIQRTEQGDSAMYLCASRPLDGIQFFGPGTRLTVL.

The J gene is TRBJ2-1, the V gene TRBV5-5, with unresolved D. The CDR3 contains 15 residues. From germline, CDR1 is SGHKS and CDR2 YYEKEE (reference sequence). V was trimmed by 3 bases and J by 5 bases, leaving 15 bases between them. The CDR3 loop is CASSSSPGLHNEQFF. As DNA, the CDR3 is TGTGCCAGCAGCTCTAGTCCCGGGTTGCACAATGAGCAGTTCTTC.

This rearrangement joins TRBV12-5 to TRBJ2-3; TRBD2 agrees at 8 bases. The CDR3 runs to 18 residues. V dropped 2 bases and J dropped 2; count of bases not matched to a gene: 12. Germline CDR1 reads LGHNT; CDR2 reads FRNRAP. The CDR3: CASGLTTGTSVITDTQYF. Written as DNA, the CDR3 is TGTGCTAGTGGTTTGACCACCGGGACTAGTGTTATCACAGATACGCAGTATTTT.

About this clonotype: The germline gene is not matched at one end of the junction; a read error may be the cause. The chain joins TRBV6-1 to TRBJ2-5; unclear D gene. This CDR3 spans 14 amino acids. CDR1 MNHNS and CDR2 SASEGT come from the germline V gene. CDR3 sequence: CASSEVVRVETKYF. The CDR3 DNA follows: TGTGCCAGCAGTGAAGTGGTCCGGGTAGAGACCAAGTACTTC.

In this sample, this clonotype turned up a few times. The V gene is TRBV15, the J gene TRBJ1-5; TRBD1 matches 7 bases. Germline loops: CDR1 LNHNV, CDR2 YYDKDF (reference sequence). V lost 4 bases to trimming and J lost 1 base; unmatched junction nucleotides: 1. The CDR3 is 14 amino acids. The CDR3 DNA sequence: TGTGCCACCAGCAACAGGGGCAGCAATCAGCCCCAGCATTTT. Protein sequence: CATSNRGSNQPQHF.

The V and J genes are TRBV5-6 and TRBJ2-6; 8 positions agree with TRBD1. Per the germline V gene, CDR1 is SGHDT and CDR2 is YYEEEE. Trimming took 3 bases from V and 4 from J; bases not matched to a gene: 9. The CDR3 spans 17 residues. The CDR3 loop reads CASSSRTGKYGANVLTF. The CDR3 region has the DNA TGTGCCAGCAGCTCAAGGACAGGGAAGTACGGGGCCAACGTCCTGACTTTC.

This clonotype was seen at least ten times. CDR3: CASSSRDIGGELFF. Written as DNA, the CDR3 is TGTGCCAGCAGCTCCAGGGACATTGGCGGGGAGCTGTTTTTT. The gene calls are TRBV7-3 and TRBJ2-2; tentative D call: TRBD1 (6 bases). The CDR3 extends over 14 amino acids. CDR1 SGHTA and CDR2 FQGTGA come from the germline V gene. V was clipped by 4 bases and J by 7 bases, with 13 bases between them.

This clonotype was observed a handful of times. This chain uses TRBV5-1 with TRBJ2-3, with 7 bases fitting TRBD2. The CDR3 contains 14 residues. From germline, CDR1 is SGHRS and CDR2 YFSETQ. With V trimmed by 4 bases and J by 0 bases, 2 bases remained unmatched. CDR3 in DNA: TGCGCCAGCAGCCATAGCGGGAGCACAGATACGCAGTATTTT. Translation: CASSHSGSTDTQYF.

Only a few counts were recorded for this clonotype. V usage is TRBV7-8 and J usage is TRBJ1-3; D possibly corresponds to TRBD1 (5 bases). The CDR3 loop spans 15 amino acids. V shed 4 bases and J shed 2 bases, with 12 bases lying between them. Germline CDR1 and CDR2: SGHVS and FQNEAQ. This CDR3 is CASSSRGAAGNTIYF. The CDR3 region has the DNA TGTGCCAGCAGCTCCCGCGGGGCAGCTGGAAACACCATATATTTT.

CDR3 nucleotide sequence: TGTGCCAGCAGTTACGGGACAGAGGAGGTTGAAGCTTTCTTT. It encodes CASSYGTEEVEAFF. The chain carries TRBV6-2 or TRBV6-3 and TRBJ1-1, with 7 bases aligning to TRBD1. Germline CDR1 and CDR2: MNHEY and SVGEGT. The length of the CDR3 is 14 residues. Trimming removed 2 bases from V and 7 bases from J; junction bases left unmatched: 7.

The genes are TRBV6-5 and TRBJ2-2, with 8 bases lining up with TRBD2. The length of the CDR3 is 16 residues. V trimming: 6 bases; J trimming: 4 bases; junction bases outside the gene matches: 10. Germline V gives CDR1 MNHEY, CDR2 SVGAGI. This CDR3 is CASSIAPAGGTGELFF. DNA of the CDR3: TGTGCCAGCAGCATAGCCCCGGCGGGGGGCACCGGGGAGCTGTTTTTT.

The gene calls are TRBV6-2 or TRBV6-3 and TRBJ1-6; D not resolved. CDR1 and CDR2 (germline): MNHEY, SVGEGT. CDR3 length equals 15 residues. Trimming left V 2 bases short and J 0 bases short, with 5 bases between. The CDR3 DNA reads TGTGCCAGCAGTTACGGCAGCTCCTATAATTCACCCCTCCACTTT. This sequence encodes CASSYGSSYNSPLHF.

The chain couples TRBV7-2 to TRBJ1-5, with TRBD1 matching over 7 bases. J gave up 0 bases and V 5 bases, and 4 bases lay outside the gene matches. Germline-derived CDR1 and CDR2 are SGHTA and FQGNSA. This CDR3 comprises 15 residues. CDR3 region: CASSKDRVSNQPQHF. The CDR3, as DNA: TGTGCCAGCAGCAAAGACAGGGTTAGCAATCAGCCCCAGCATTTT.

The V and J genes are TRBV7-9 and TRBJ2-7, with D possibly TRBD2 on 6 matching bases. Germline V gives CDR1 SEHNR, CDR2 FQNEAQ (reference sequence). V lost 6 bases to trimming and J lost 0 bases, with 21 bases between them. This CDR3 region has 17 residues. The CDR3, as DNA: TGTGCCAGCAGTCAAGGATGGGGGGAGTTTAGCTCCTACGAGCAGTACTTC. Amino acids: CASSQGWGEFSSYEQYF.

This chain uses TRBV4-1 with TRBJ2-3; D is ambiguous. Germline-derived CDR1 and CDR2 are MGHRA and YSYEKL. The CDR3 is made up of 16 amino acids. The V gene lost 1 base and the J gene lost 2 bases, with 13 bases spanning the gap. The CDR3 here is CASSQVMQRNTDTQYF. CDR3 coding DNA: TGCGCCAGCAGCCAAGTTATGCAGCGAAACACAGATACGCAGTATTTT.

This chain uses TRBV2 with TRBJ1-2; no reliable D call. Germline assignment: CDR1 SNHLY and CDR2 FYNNEI. V was clipped by 8 bases and J by 5 bases, with 18 bases between them. CDR3 length: 14 residues. CDR3 sequence: CASPGVTALYGYTF. As DNA, the CDR3 is TGTGCCAGCCCTGGGGTAACGGCCCTGTATGGCTACACCTTC.

This clonotype occurred a few times. The rearrangement joins TRBV27 to TRBJ2-1, with a weak D call TRBD2 (6 bases). Trimming removed 6 bases from V and 4 bases from J, with 10 bases in between. The CDR3 is made up of 13 amino acids. The V gene's germline CDR1 is MNHEY and CDR2 SMNVEV (reference sequence). The CDR3 nucleotides are TGTGCCAGCAGAAAGGGACTTTACAATGAGCAGTTCTTC. This sequence encodes CASRKGLYNEQFF.

The chain has TRBV19 and TRBJ2-7, with 7 bases fitting TRBD1. The trim removed 7 bases at V and 3 bases at J, leaving 6 bases unmatched. Germline lookup yields CDR1 LNHDA and CDR2 SQIVND (reference sequence). The CDR3 has 13 residues. CDR3 region: CASTRGQSYEQYF. CDR3 nucleotides: TGTGCCAGTACCCGGGGACAGAGCTACGAGCAGTACTTC.

This chain connects TRBV7-8 to TRBJ2-3, with 10 nucleotides matching TRBD2. CDR1 is SGHVS, CDR2 FQNEAQ, per germline. V was pared by 5 bases and J by 2 bases, with 7 bases of the junction left unmatched. This CDR3 is built from 16 residues. The CDR3 region has the DNA TGTGCCAGCAGCCCCCGGACTAGCGGACTCACAGATACGCAGTATTTT. It is translated as CASSPRTSGLTDTQYF.

The chain couples TRBV12-3 or TRBV12-4 to TRBJ1-6, with TRBD1 matching over 7 bases. V shed 3 bases, J shed 5 bases, and the junction held 13 bases outside the gene matches. The CDR3 consists of 18 residues. CDR3: CASSLGGSPGQNNSPLHF. The CDR3 DNA is TGTGCCAGCAGTTTGGGAGGCTCTCCGGGACAGAATAATTCACCCCTCCACTTT.

This clonotype occurred many times. The V and J genes are TRBV7-2 and TRBJ2-7, with TRBD1 identical over 12 bases. Germline values: CDR1 SGHTA, CDR2 FQGNSA. This CDR3 has 15 amino acids. V trimming: 5 bases; J trimming: 4 bases; junction bases outside the gene matches: 6. The CDR3 coding sequence is TGTGCCAGCAGCCTCCGGGACAGGGGGCGGTACGAGCAGTACGTC. This sequence encodes CASSLRDRGRYEQYV.

This clonotype was seen at least ten times. The chain's CDR3 is CASSQLGVTMTNEQFF. CDR3 nucleotide sequence: TGTGCCAGCAGCCAATTGGGGGTAACGATGACCAATGAGCAGTTCTTC. The chain has TRBV7-6 and TRBJ2-1; D tentatively reads TRBD1 or TRBD2 (5 bases each). The V and J ends lost 5 bases and 6 bases respectively, with 20 bases between them. The CDR3 extends over 16 amino acids. Germline assignment: CDR1 SGHVS and CDR2 FNYEAQ. The whole variable domain, filled in from reference TRBV7-6 and TRBJ2-1, reads GAGVSQSPRYKVTKRGQDVALRCDPISGHVSLYWYRQALGQGPEFLTYFNYEAQQDKSGLPNDRFSAERPEGSISTLTIQRTEQRDSAMYRCASSQLGVTMTNEQFFGPGTRLTVL.

This clonotype appeared a few times. This sequence joins TRBV4-3 and TRBJ1-5, with 8 nucleotides matching TRBD1. Per germline, CDR1 LGHNA and CDR2 YSLEER. The CDR3 loop spans 15 amino acids. V lost 4 bases to trimming and J lost 5 bases; unmatched junction nucleotides: 7. The DNA of the CDR3 is TGCGCCAGCAGCCGAGATACAGGGGGAGATCAGCCCCAGCATTTT. It yields the protein CASSRDTGGDQPQHF.

This clonotype was seen a handful of times. The rearrangement links TRBV10-1 to TRBJ2-5; tentative D call: TRBD2 (6 bases). The CDR3 is 13 residues long. Trimming left V 5 bases short and J 7 bases short, with 14 bases between. Germline CDR1 reads WNHNN; CDR2 reads SYGVQD (reference sequence). CDR3 amino acids: CASSPGGRRTQYF. CDR3 nucleotides: TGCGCCAGCAGTCCCGGGGGTCGGCGGACCCAGTACTTC.

This clonotype came up many times. This chain links TRBV7-9 with TRBJ2-7, with 11 bases matching TRBD1. V dropped 4 bases and J dropped 4; count of bases not matched to a gene: 15. The germline V gene encodes CDR1 SEHNR and CDR2 FQNEAQ (reference sequence). The CDR3 runs to 18 residues. The CDR3 protein is CASSSQIEGQGAPYEQYV. DNA for the CDR3: TGTGCCAGCAGCTCCCAGATAGAAGGACAGGGGGCACCGTACGAGCAGTACGTC.